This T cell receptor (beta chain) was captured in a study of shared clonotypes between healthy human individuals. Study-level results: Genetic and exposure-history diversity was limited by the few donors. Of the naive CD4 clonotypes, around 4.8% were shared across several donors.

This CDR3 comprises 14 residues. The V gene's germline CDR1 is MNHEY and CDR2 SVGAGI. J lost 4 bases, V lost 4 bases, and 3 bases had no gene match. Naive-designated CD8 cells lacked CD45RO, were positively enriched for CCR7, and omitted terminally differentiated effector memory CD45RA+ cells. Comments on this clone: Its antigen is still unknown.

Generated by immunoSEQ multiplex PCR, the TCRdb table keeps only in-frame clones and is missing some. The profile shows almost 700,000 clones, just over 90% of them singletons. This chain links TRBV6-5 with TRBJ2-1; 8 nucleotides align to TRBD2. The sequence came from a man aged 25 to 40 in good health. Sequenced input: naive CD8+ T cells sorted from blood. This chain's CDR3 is CASSLAGPYNEQFF. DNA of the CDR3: TGTGCCAGCAGTTTAGCGGGACCATACAATGAGCAGTTCTTC.